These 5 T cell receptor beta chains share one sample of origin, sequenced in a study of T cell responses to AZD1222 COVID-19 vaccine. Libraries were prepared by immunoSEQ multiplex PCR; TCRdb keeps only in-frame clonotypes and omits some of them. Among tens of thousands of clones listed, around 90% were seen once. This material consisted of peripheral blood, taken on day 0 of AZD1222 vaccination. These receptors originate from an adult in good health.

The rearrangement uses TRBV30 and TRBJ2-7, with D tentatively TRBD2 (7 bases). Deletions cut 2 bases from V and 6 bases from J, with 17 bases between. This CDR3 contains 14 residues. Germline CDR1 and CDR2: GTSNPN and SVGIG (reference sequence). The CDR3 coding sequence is TGTGCCTGGAGTAGGGGGAGCGGGAACCTCGAGCAGTACTTC. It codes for CAWSRGSGNLEQYF.

CDR3 DNA: TGCAGCGTTTTAGGCGGACTAACTGAAGCTTTCTTT. This codes for CSVLGGLTEAFF. The chain combines TRBV29-1 with TRBJ1-1, with D uncertain. Trimming left V 5 bases short and J 5 bases short, with 12 bases between. Germline V gene lookup returns CDR1 SQVTM and CDR2 ANQGSEA. This CDR3 is 12 amino acids long.

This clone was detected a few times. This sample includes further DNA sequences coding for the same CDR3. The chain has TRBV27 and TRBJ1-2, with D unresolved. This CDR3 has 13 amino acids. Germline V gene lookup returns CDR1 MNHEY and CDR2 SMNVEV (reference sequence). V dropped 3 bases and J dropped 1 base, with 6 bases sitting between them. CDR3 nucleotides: TGTGCCAGCAGTTTGCGGGGTAACTATGGCTACACCTTC. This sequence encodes CASSLRGNYGYTF.

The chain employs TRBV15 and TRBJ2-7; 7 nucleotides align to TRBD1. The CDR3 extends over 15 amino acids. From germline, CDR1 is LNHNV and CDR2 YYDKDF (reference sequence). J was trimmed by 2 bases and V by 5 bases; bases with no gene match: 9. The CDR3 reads CATSGLGTATYEQYF. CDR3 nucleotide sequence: TGTGCCACCAGCGGCCTGGGGACAGCCACCTACGAGCAGTACTTC.

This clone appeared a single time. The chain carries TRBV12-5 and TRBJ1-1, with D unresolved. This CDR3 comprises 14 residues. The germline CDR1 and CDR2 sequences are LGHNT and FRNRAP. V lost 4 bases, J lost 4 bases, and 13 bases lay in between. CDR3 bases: TGTGCTAGTGGTTACTCAGACGGGAGCACTGAAGCTTTCTTT. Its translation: CASGYSDGSTEAFF.